This T cell receptor (beta chain) comes out of a study of blood T cell repertoires in COVID-19. Assay: immunoSEQ multiplex PCR; the TCRdb copy retains only in-frame clones and omits some. The sample comprises around 75,000 clones, roughly 91% of which are singletons, and approximately 1.5% rests with the top ten. Sequenced sample: peripheral blood. This receptor was identified in a human donor in a cohort sampled during active COVID-19.

CDR3 DNA: TGTGCCAGCAGCTTAGTGGCTAGCGCCTACAATGAGCAGTTCTTC. It specifies CASSLVASAYNEQFF. V is TRBV7-2 and J is TRBJ2-1; tentative D call: TRBD2 (6 bases). This CDR3 contains 15 residues. Germline V gene lookup returns CDR1 SGHTA and CDR2 FQGNSA. V lost 1 base and J 2 bases, leaving 9 bases between the germline ends.